Below, one T cell receptor (beta chain) is given with its context. Its antigen is unidentified. The source of the sample is a study of cytotoxic CD8 clonotypes in ibrutinib-treated CLL. Study as a whole: Mean values per sample were hundreds of thousands of productive templates and tens of thousands of productive rearrangements. Study results and limitations: Clonality went higher at ibrutinib response and then dropped back toward baseline at progression.

The targeted sequencing depth was 1 in 200,000 to 1 in 1 million T cells. This table comes from immunoSEQ multiplex PCR, and its TCRdb copy is limited to in-frame clones, with some not included. Of some 300,000 clones detected, almost 80% appear once; the ten largest clones hold 5% to 7%. V lost 10 bases to trimming and J lost 8 bases, with 12 bases between them. Per the germline V gene, CDR1 is ENHRY and CDR2 is SYGVKD. This CDR3 contains 11 residues. The V call is TRBV10-3, the J call TRBJ2-1; D may be TRBD1 or TRBD2 (7 bases each). The material sequenced was PBMCs, taken before ibrutinib treatment. The source of this sequence is a human donor with chronic lymphocytic leukemia. This CDR3 is CATSGGDEQFF. The CDR3 DNA sequence: TGTGCCACCTCAGGGGGGGATGAGCAGTTCTTC.